This is a list of T cell receptor beta chains from one sample in a study of post-analysis software for immune sequencing data. TCRdb re-called the PCR reads with MiXCR, one entry per CDR3 protein. Counted here are hundreds of thousands of distinct CDR3 sequences, approximately 59% occurring once; the ten biggest clones make up approximately 11%. Sample: blood. All receptors come from a girl aged 2 to 10 with multiple sclerosis. CDR3s include the opening cysteine and the closing phenylalanine or tryptophan. The D gene is left open where the match is weak. Not every row has a clone size; where given, it reads once, few, many or a size class.

V gene	J gene	D gene	clone size	CDR3 DNA	CDR3 protein
TRBV7-2	TRBJ2-1	TRBD2	few	TGTGCCAGCAGCTTCGGACTAGCGGGAAAGAATGAGCAGTTCTTC	CASSFGLAGKNEQFF
TRBV9	TRBJ2-1	TRBD2	few	TGTGCCAGCAGCGTAGCGACTAGCGGAAACAATGAGCAGTTCTTC	CASSVATSGNNEQFF
TRBV5-6	TRBJ2-4	TRBD2	-	TGTGCCAGCAGCGTAGGGACTAGCGGGAGTCTAGCCAAAAACATTCAGTACTTC	CASSVGTSGSLAKNIQYF
TRBV5-1	TRBJ2-7	TRBD1	-	TGCGCCAGCAGCTTGGAACAGGGGAGCCACGAGCAGTACTTC	CASSLEQGSHEQYF
TRBV7-9	TRBJ1-1	-	-	TGTGCCAGCAGCTTTGGTACGAACACTGAAGCTTTCTTT	CASSFGTNTEAFF
TRBV5-1	TRBJ2-1	TRBD2	once	TGCGCCAGCAGCCCCACTAGCGGGAGTTCGTCCTACAATGAGCAGTTCTTC	CASSPTSGSSSYNEQFF
TRBV20-1	TRBJ2-3	-	once	TGCAGTGCTAGCCCGCAGACCGTGGACCCAGATACGCAGTATTTT	CSASPQTVDPDTQYF
TRBV10-3	TRBJ1-5	-	few	TGTGCCATCAGTGCCGAGGGAGGGCGTCAGGGACAGCCCCAGCATTTT	CAISAEGGRQGQPQHF
TRBV29-1	TRBJ1-1	-	-	TGCAGCGTTGAAGATAGGACGAGGAAGGGGGACACTGAAGCTTTCTTT	CSVEDRTRKGDTEAFF
TRBV20-1	TRBJ2-5	TRBD2	once	TGCAGGGCCGGGGGGGCAGGGGAGACCCAGTACTTC	CRAGGAGETQYF
TRBV11-2	TRBJ2-5	-	-	TGTGCCAGCAGTCCCGGGCTCAGGGAGTACCAAGAGACCCAGTACTTC	CASSPGLREYQETQYF
TRBV29-1	TRBJ2-1	TRBD1	few	TGCAGCGTTGCCGGACAGGGATCCTACAATGAGCAGTTCTTC	CSVAGQGSYNEQFF
TRBV7-3	TRBJ2-5	-	-	TGTGCCAGCAGCTCCAACGGGTTGGCTGAGCAGTACTTC	CASSSNGLAEQYF